This TCR beta chain emerged from a study of shared clonotypes between healthy human individuals (dated by TCRdb to 2020 to 2021). The study in broad terms: A couple of women and three men aged 18 to 49 years were included in the cohort. For each donor, CD4 naive and CD4 memory were each run on three plates, CD8 naive on two plates, and CD8 memory on one plate. The study deeply sequenced blood TCR repertoires of about five healthy adults to estimate repertoire size and the extent of clonotype sharing between individuals. Different laboratories and diverse techniques were used to prepare libraries and sequence TCR repertoires, to increase sequencing depth and limit assay-specific biases. Between about 0.85 and 8.9 billion PBMCs per donor were obtained by leukapheresis.

Using the deep immunoSEQ assay, TCR CDR3 regions were amplified from genomic DNA by multiplex PCR. Genomic DNA extracted from each cell subset was distributed evenly over all wells of several immunoSEQ 96-well plates, and each plate served as one replicate. For sorted subsets, each replicate PCR was loaded with 200 ng genomic DNA, equivalent to 25,000 to 35,000 T cell genomes. Purified libraries were measured with a Qubit 3.0 fluorometer, size-checked on a Bioanalyzer 2100, and measured again with the KAPA Library Quantification kit. A separate single-read 150-cycle Illumina NextSeq 550 flow cell was used to sequence each immunoSEQ 96-well plate. Under the source paper's analysis protocol: Because the immunoSEQ output included only junctional sequences and no quality scores, the filtering could not be the same as the filtering used for full-length reads. Sequences were annotated with PyIR, a Python wrapper for IgBLAST v1.9, using IMGT germline references to assign V/J genes and CDR3. Any read was removed if the V/J assignment was weak (E-value above 1e-6), the CDR3 was missing, or the read contained stop codons, out-of-frame junctions, or ambiguous translated residues. V3J clonotypes were defined as sequences sharing an identical inferred V gene, J gene, and CDR3 amino acid sequence. The percentage overlap between two repertoires was calculated by dividing the number of shared unique clonotypes by the size of the smaller repertoire. Three approaches were used to assess repertoire richness: RTK rarefaction, the Chao1 estimator, and Recon v2.1 estimates of unobserved clonotypes. For all TCRbeta clonotypes obtained by the gDNA method from a handful of donors, generation probabilities were computed with OLGA. Not all clones reach the TCRdb copy of this immuneACCESS table, which keeps in-frame sequences only. Checked studies attribute under half of the gap to unresolved V genes and leave the rest unexplained. That table supplies the V and J calls and clone size; D and trimming were determined from the DNA. Recorded for this sample are around 1.9 million clones; roughly 93% of them occurred a single time. Together, the top ten hold 1.5% to 2% of the sample.

The investigation overall reported the following: Even with the large sequencing depth, rarefaction of the sorted-subset datasets indicated that sequencing was incomplete. Naive subsets generally had larger estimated clonotype richness than memory subsets did. Approximately 5% of naive CD4, 3.5% of naive CD8, about 2.5% of memory CD4, and 0.35% to 0.4% of memory CD8 clonotypes were shared across a few donors. Compared with non-shared clonotypes, clonotypes shared by all four sorted-subset donors had higher generation probabilities. Sampling was restricted to blood, and TCR repertoires in tissue are likely to differ from TCR repertoires in blood. Pairwise subsampling indicated that sequencing depth was expected to affect the degree of clonotype sharing among donors. The genetic and exposure-history diversity represented was limited by the small number of donors.

With regard to this clone: It has no known antigen specificity. No much larger clone exists at a distance of one base, and base qualities are not known.

For the CD8 naive samples, CD45RO-negative cells were positively selected for CCR7, yielding a CD45RA+CCR7+ population from which TemRA cells were excluded. Donors were healthy HIV-negative adults with no recently reported acute infections or vaccinations. Only Caucasian adults living in Nashville, Tennessee, USA were represented among the donors. Blood was collected by leukapheresis, and PBMCs were isolated by Ficoll-Histopaque density gradient centrifugation and then cryopreserved in liquid nitrogen vapor phase. Analytical flow cytometry was used to check the purity and quantity of each magnetically sorted T cell population. From each sorted fraction, genomic DNA was isolated and quantified by UV absorbance on a Nanodrop 2000c. Sequencing input: naive CD8+ T cells from PBMCs. The intended sense of this specimen's cell subset or site label: CD45RA+CCR7+. This clonotype was sampled from a man between 18 and 35 years old in good health. Some clones in this sample may be carry-over from other donors' samples.

The nucleotide sequence reads TGTGCCAGCAGCCCCCGTGGCGCCGGGGAGCTGTTTTTT. It translates as CASSPRGAGELFF. This sequence uses TRBV7-9 and TRBJ2-2; a confident D gene designation cannot be given. The CDR3 goes from the cysteine to the phenylalanine over 13 residues. Of all the DNA, just the CDR3 is kept, 39 bases in frame from base 1. Trimming costs V 5 bases and J 6 bases, and their ends lie 10 bases apart. In the germline V gene (reference sequence), CDR1 corresponds to SEHNR and CDR2 to FQNEAQ.